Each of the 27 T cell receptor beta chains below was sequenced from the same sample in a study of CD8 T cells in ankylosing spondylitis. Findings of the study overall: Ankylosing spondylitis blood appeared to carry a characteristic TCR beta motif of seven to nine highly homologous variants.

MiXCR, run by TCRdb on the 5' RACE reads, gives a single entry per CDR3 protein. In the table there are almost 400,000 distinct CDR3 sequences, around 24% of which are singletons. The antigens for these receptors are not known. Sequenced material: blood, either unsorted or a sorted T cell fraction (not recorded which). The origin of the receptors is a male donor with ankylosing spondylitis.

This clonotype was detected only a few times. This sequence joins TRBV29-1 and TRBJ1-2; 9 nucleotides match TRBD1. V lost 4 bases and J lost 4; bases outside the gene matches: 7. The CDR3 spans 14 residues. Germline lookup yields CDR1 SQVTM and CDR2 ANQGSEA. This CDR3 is CSVATGGTPYGYTF. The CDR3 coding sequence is TGCAGCGTTGCTACAGGGGGCACCCCCTATGGCTACACCTTC.

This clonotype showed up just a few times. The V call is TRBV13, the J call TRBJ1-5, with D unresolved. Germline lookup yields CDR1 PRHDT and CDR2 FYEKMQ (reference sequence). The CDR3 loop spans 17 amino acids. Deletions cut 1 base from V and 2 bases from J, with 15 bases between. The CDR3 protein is CASSLDEGIEGNQPQHF. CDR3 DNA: TGTGCCAGCAGCTTAGACGAGGGCATAGAGGGCAATCAGCCCCAGCATTTT.

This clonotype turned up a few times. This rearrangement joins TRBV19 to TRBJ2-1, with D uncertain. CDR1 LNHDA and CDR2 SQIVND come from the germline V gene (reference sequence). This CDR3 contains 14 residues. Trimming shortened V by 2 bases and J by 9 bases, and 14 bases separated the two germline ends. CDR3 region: CASSISGQRTEQFF. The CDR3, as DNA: TGTGCCAGTAGTATATCCGGCCAGCGAACTGAGCAGTTCTTC.

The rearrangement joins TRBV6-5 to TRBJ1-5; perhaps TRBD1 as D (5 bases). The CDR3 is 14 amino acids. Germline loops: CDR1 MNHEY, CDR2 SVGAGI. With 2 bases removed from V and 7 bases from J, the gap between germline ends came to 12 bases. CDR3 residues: CASSYRRGGQPQHF. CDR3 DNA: TGTGCCAGCAGTTACCGGCGGGGCGGCCAGCCCCAGCATTTT.

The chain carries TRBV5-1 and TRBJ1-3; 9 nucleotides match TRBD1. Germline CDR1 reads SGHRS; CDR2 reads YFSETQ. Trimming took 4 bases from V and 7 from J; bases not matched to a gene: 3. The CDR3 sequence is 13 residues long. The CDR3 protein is CASSTGQGNTIYF. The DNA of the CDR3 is TGCGCCAGCAGCACTGGACAGGGGAACACCATATATTTT.

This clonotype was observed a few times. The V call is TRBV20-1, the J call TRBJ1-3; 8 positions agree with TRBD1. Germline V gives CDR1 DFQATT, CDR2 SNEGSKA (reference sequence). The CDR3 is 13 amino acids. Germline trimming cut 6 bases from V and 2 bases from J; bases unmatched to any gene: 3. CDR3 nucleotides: TGCAGTGCACCGACAGGGGCTGGAAACACCATATATTTT. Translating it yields CSAPTGAGNTIYF.

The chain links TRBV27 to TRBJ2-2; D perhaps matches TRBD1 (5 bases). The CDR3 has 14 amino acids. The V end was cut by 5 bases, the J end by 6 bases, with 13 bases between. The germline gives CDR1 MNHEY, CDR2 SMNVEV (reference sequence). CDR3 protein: CASSPTEESGELFF. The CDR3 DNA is TGTGCCAGCAGTCCGACAGAGGAATCCGGGGAGCTGTTTTTT.

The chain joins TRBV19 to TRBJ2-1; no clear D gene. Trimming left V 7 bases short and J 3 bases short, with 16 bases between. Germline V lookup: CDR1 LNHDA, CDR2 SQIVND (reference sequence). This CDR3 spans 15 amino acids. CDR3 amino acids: CASKGIPPGYNEQFF. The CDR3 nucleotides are TGTGCCAGTAAAGGAATCCCCCCCGGCTACAATGAGCAGTTCTTC.

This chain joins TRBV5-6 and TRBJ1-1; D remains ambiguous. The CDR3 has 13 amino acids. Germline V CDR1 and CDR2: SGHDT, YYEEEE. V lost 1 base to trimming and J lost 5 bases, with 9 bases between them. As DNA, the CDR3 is TGTGCCAGCAGCTTGATCCTGGGAACTGAAGCTTTCTTT. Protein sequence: CASSLILGTEAFF. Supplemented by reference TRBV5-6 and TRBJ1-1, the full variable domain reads DAGVTQSPTHLIKTRGQQVTLRCSPKSGHDTVSWYQQALGQGPQFIFQYYEEEERQRGNFPDRFSGHQFPNYSSELNVNALLLGDSALYLCASSLILGTEAFFGQGTRLTVV.

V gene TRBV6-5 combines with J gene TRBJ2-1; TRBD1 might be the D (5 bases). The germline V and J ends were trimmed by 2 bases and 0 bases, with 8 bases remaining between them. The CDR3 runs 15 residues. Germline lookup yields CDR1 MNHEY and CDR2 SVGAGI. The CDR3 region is CASSYRQHSYNEQFF. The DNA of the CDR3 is TGTGCCAGCAGTTACCGACAGCACTCCTACAATGAGCAGTTCTTC.

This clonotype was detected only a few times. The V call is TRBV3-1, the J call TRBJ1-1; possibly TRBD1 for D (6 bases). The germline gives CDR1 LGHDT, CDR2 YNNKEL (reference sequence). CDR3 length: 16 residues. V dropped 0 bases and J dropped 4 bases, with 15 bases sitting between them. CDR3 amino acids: CASSQDWRGLVTEAFF. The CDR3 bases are TGTGCCAGCAGCCAAGATTGGCGGGGGCTGGTCACTGAAGCTTTCTTT.

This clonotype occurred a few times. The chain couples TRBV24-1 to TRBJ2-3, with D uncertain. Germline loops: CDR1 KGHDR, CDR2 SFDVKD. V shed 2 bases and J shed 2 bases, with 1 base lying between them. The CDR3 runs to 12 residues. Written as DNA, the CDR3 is TGTGCCACCAGTGATTACACAGATACGCAGTATTTT. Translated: CATSDYTDTQYF.

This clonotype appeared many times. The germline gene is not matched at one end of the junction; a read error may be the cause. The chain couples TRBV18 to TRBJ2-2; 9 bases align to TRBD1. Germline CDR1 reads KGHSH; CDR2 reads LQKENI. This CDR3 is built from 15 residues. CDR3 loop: CASSPGQGNTGELFF. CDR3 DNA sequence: TGCGCCAGCAGCCCGGGACAGGGGAACACCGGGGAGCTGTTTTTT.

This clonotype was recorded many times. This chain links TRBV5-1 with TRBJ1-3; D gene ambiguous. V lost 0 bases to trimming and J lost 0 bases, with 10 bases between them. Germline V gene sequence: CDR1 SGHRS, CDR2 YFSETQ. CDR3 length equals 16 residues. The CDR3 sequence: CASSLEDSHSGNTIYF. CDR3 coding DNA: TGCGCCAGCAGCTTGGAGGACTCCCACTCTGGAAACACCATATATTTT.

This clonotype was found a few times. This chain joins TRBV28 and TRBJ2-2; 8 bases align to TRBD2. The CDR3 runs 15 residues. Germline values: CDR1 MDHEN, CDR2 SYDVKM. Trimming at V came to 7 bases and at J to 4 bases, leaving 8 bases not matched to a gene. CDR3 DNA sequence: TGTGCCAGCACCCTTTGGGCGGGGGGCACCGGGGAGCTGTTTTTT. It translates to CASTLWAGGTGELFF.

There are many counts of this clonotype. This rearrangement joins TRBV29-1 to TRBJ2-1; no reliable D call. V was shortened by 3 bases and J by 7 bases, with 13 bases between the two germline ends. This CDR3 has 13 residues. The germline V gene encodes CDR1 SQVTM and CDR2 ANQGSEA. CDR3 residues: CSVEARTRNEQFF. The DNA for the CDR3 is TGCAGCGTTGAGGCTAGAACAAGGAATGAGCAGTTCTTC.

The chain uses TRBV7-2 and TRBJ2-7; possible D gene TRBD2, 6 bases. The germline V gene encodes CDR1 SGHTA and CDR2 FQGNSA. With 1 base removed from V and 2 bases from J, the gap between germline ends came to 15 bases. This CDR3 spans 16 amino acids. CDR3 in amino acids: CASSLVGTPNPYEQYF. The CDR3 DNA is TGTGCCAGCAGCTTAGTCGGGACTCCAAACCCCTACGAGCAGTACTTC.

CDR3 region: CASSLDAGMETQYF. The DNA of the CDR3 is TGTGCCAGCAGCTTAGACGCAGGGATGGAGACCCAGTACTTC. This chain uses TRBV7-2 with TRBJ2-5; D might be TRBD1 (5 bases). The CDR3 is 14 amino acids. The V gene lost 1 base and the J gene lost 5 bases, with 11 bases spanning the gap. Germline loops: CDR1 SGHTA, CDR2 FQGNSA.

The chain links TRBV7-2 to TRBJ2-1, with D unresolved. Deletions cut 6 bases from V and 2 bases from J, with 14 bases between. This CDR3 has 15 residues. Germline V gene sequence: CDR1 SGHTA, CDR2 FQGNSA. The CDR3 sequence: CASRSAGAPYNEQFF. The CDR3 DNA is TGTGCCAGCAGATCGGCAGGTGCCCCCTACAATGAGCAGTTCTTC. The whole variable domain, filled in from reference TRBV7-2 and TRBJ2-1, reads GAGVSQSPSNKVTEKGKDVELRCDPISGHTALYWYRQSLGQGLEFLIYFQGNSAPDKSGLPSDRFSAERTGGSVSTLTIQRTQQEDSAVYLCASRSAGAPYNEQFFGPGTRLTVL.

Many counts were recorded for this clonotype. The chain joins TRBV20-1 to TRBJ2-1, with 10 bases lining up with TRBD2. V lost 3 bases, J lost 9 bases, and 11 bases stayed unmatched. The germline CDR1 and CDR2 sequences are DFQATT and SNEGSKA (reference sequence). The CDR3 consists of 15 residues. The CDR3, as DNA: TGCAGTGCTAGTCTTGGGACTAGCGTTTCGGGTGAGCAGTTCTTC. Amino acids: CSASLGTSVSGEQFF.

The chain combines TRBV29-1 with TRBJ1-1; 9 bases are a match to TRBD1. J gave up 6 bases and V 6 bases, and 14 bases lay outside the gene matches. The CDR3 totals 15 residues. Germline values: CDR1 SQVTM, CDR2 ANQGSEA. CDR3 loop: CSVEILQGARAEAFF. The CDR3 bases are TGCAGCGTAGAAATATTACAGGGGGCGAGGGCTGAAGCTTTCTTT.

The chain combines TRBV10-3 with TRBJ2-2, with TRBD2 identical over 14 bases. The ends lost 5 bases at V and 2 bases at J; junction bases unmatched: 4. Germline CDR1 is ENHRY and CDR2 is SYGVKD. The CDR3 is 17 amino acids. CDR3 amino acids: CAISSGTSGGNTGELFF. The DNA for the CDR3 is TGTGCCATCAGTTCCGGGACTAGCGGGGGAAACACCGGGGAGCTGTTTTTT.

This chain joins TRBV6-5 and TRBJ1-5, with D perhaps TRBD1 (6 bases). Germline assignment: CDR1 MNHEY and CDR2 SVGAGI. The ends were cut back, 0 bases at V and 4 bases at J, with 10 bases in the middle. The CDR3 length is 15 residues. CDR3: CASSYSWGQNQPQHF. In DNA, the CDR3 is TGTGCCAGCAGTTACTCGTGGGGGCAGAATCAGCCCCAGCATTTT.

The CDR3 DNA is TGTGCCTGGAAACTAGCGCGGTTCAGTACGCAGTATTTT. It translates to CAWKLARFSTQYF. The J gene is TRBJ2-3, the V gene TRBV30; 7 bases are shared with TRBD2. Germline V gene data show CDR1 as GTSNPN and CDR2 as SVGIG (reference sequence). V trimming: 4 bases; J trimming: 8 bases; junction bases outside the gene matches: 9. The CDR3 length is 13 residues.

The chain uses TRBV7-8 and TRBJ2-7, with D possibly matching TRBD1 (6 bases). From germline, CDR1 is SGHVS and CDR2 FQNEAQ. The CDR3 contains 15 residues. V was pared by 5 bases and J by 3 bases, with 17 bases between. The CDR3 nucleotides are TGTGCCAGCAGCCCGGATACAGGGAATGGCTACGAGCAGTACTTC. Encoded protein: CASSPDTGNGYEQYF.

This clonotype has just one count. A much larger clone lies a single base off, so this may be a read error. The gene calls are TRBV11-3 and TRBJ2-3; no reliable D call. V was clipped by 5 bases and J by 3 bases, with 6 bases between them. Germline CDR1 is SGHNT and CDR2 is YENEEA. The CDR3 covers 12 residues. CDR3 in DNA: TGTGCCAGCAGCCTAAAGACAGATACGCAGTATTTT. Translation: CASSLKTDTQYF. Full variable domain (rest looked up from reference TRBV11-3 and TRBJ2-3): EAGVVQSPRYKIIEKKQPVAFWCNPISGHNTLYWYLQNLGQGPELLIRYENEEAVDDSQLPKDRFSAERLKGVDSTLKIQPAELGDSAVYLCASSLKTDTQYFGPGTRLTVL.

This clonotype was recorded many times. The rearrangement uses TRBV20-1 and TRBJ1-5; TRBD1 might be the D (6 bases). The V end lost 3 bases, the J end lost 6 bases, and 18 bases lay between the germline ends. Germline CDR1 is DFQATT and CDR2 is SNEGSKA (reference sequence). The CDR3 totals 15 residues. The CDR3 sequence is CSASSSRQGIQPQHF. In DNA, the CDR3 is TGCAGTGCTAGCTCTTCTAGGCAGGGGATTCAGCCCCAGCATTTT.